The clone carrying this T cell receptor (beta chain) was counted ten times or more. Its antigen is still unknown. The data originate from a study of CD8 T cells in ankylosing spondylitis. Regarding the study as a whole: For ankylosing spondylitis blood, a TCR beta motif of fewer than 10 highly homologous variants appeared characteristic.

Germline CDR1 and CDR2: LGHNA and YNFKEQ. The CDR3 runs 15 residues. Trimming took off 0 bases at V and 1 base at J, with 9 bases between the two ends. One entry per CDR3 protein, called by TCRdb with MiXCR from the 5' RACE reads. The top ten hold approximately 7% of the sample, which has approximately 540,000 distinct CDR3 sequences, roughly 13% seen once. The sequence came from a male donor with ankylosing spondylitis. The chain uses TRBV4-2 and TRBJ1-1, with TRBD1 as a possible D gene (5 bases). The material sequenced was blood, either unsorted or a sorted T cell fraction (not recorded which). CDR3 coding DNA: TGTGCCAGCAGCCAAGAGGGGACGGCGAACACTGAAGCTTTCTTT. Residues: CASSQEGTANTEAFF.